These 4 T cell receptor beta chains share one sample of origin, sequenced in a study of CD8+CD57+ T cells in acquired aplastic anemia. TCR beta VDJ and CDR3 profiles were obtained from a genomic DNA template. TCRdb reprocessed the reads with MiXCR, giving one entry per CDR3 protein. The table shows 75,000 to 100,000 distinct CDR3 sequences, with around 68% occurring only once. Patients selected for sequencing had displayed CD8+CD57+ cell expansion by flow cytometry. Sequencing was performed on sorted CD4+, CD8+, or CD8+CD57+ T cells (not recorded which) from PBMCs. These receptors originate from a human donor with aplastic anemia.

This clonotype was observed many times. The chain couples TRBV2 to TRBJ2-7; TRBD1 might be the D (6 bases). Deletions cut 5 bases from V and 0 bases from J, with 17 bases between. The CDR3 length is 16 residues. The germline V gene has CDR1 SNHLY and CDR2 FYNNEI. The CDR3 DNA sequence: TGTGCCAGCAGTAATACAGGGCTCTCGAGCTCCTACGAGCAGTACTTC. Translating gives CASSNTGLSSSYEQYF.

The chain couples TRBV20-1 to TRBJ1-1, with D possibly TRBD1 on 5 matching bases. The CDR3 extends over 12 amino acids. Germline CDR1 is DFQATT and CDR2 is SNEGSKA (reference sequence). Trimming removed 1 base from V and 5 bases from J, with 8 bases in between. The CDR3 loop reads CSARVGETEAFF. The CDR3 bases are TGCAGTGCTAGAGTAGGGGAGACTGAAGCTTTCTTT.

DNA for the CDR3: TGTGCCAGCAGTCAGGCCCCCGGGACTAGCGACGAGCAGTACTTC. Its protein product is CASSQAPGTSDEQYF. The chain is built from TRBV6-1 and TRBJ2-7; 10 positions agree with TRBD2. The CDR3 loop spans 15 amino acids. CDR1 and CDR2 (germline): MNHNS, SASEGT. Trimming removed 5 bases from V and 5 bases from J; junction bases left unmatched: 9.

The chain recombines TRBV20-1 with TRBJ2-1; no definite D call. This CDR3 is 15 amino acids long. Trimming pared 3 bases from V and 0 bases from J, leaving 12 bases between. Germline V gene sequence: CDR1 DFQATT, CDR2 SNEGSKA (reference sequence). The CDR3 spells CSARADGRSYNEQFF. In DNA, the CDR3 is TGCAGTGCTAGGGCGGACGGCCGCTCCTACAATGAGCAGTTCTTC.